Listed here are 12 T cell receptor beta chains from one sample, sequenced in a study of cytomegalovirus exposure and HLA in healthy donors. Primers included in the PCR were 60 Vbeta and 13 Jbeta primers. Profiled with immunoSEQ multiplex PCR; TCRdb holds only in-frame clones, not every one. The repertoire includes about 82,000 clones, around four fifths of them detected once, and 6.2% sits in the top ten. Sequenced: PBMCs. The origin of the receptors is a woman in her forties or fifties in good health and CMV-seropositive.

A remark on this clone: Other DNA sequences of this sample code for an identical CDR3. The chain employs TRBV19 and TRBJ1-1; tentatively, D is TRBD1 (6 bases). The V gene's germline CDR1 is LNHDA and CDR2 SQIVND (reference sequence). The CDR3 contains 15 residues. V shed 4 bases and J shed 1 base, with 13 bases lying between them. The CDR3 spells CASSTPGQRNTEAFF. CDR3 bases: TGTGCCAGTAGTACCCCCGGACAGAGGAACACTGAAGCTTTCTTT.

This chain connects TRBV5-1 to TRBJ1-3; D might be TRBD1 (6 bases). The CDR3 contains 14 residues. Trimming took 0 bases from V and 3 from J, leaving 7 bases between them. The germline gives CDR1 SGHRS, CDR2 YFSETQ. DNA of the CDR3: TGCGCCAGCAGCTTGGAACAGGGTGGAAACACCATATATTTT. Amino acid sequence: CASSLEQGGNTIYF.

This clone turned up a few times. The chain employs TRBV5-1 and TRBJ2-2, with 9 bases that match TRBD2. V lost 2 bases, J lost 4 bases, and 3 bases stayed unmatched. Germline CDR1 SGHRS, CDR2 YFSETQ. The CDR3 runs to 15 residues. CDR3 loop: CASSFSGSGTGELFF. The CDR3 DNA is TGCGCCAGCAGCTTTAGCGGGAGTGGCACCGGGGAGCTGTTTTTT.

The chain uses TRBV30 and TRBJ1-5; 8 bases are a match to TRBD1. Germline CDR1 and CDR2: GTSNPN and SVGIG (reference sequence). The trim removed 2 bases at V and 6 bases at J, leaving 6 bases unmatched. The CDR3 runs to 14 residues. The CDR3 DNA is TGTGCCTGGAGTACTGGGACAGGCGGTCAGCCCCAGCATTTT. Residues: CAWSTGTGGQPQHF.

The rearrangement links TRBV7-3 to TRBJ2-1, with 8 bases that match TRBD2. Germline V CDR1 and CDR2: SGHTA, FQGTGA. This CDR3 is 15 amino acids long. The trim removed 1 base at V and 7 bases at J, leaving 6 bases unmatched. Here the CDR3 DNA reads TGTGCCAGCAGCTTAAGGGTGGCGGGAGGTAATGAGCAGTTCTTC. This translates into CASSLRVAGGNEQFF.

In nucleotides, the CDR3 is TGCACCTCCACTGAAGCTTTCTTT. Amino acids: CTSTEAFF. V and J are TRBV29-1 and TRBJ1-1; D ambiguous. Germline V CDR1 and CDR2: SQVTM, ANQGSEA. The CDR3 is 8 amino acids.

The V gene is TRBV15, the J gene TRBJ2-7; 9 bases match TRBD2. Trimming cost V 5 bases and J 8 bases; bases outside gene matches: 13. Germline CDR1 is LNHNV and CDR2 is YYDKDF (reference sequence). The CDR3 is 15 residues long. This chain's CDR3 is CATSGTGTSISQQYF. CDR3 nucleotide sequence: TGTGCCACCAGCGGGACCGGGACTAGCATTTCTCAGCAGTACTTC.

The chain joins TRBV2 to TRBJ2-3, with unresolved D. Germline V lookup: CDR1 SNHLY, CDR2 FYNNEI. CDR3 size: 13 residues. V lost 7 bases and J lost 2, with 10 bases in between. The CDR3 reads CASIFQNTDTQYF. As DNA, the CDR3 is TGTGCCAGCATTTTTCAAAACACAGATACGCAGTATTTT. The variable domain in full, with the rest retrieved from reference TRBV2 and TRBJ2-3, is EPEVTQTPSHQVTQMGQEVILRCVPISNHLYFYWYRQILGQKVEFLVSFYNNEISEKSEIFDDQFSVERPDGSNFTLKIRSTKLEDSAMYFCASIFQNTDTQYFGPGTRLTVL.

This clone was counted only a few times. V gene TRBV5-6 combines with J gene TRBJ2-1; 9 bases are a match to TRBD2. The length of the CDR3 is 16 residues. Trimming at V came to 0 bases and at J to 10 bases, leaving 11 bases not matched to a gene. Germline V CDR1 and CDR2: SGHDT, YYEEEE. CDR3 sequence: CASSLEPGSGRSEQFF. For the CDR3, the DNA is TGTGCCAGCAGCTTGGAGCCCGGTAGCGGGAGAAGCGAGCAGTTCTTC.

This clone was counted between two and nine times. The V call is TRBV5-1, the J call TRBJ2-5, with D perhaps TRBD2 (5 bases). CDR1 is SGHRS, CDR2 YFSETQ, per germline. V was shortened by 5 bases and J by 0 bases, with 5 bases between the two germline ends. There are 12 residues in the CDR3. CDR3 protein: CASRRDQETQYF. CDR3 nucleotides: TGCGCCAGCAGGAGGGACCAAGAGACCCAGTACTTC.

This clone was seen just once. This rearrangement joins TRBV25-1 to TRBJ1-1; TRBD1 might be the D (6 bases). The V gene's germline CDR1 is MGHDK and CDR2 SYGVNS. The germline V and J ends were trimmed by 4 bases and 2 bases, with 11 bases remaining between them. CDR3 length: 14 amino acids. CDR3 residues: CASSVLGQNTEAFF. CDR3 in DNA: TGTGCCAGCAGTGTGCTGGGACAAAACACTGAAGCTTTCTTT.

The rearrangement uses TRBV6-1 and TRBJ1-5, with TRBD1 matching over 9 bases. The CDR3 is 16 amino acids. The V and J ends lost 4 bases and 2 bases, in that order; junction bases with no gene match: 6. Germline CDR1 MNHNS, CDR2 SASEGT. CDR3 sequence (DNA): TGTGCCAGCAGTGGTTCACAGGGGGCTGGCAATCAGCCCCAGCATTTT. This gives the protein CASSGSQGAGNQPQHF.